This TCR beta chain was captured by sequencing in a study of Ad26.COV2.S vaccination and SARS-CoV-2 variants. As for treatment: roughly 19 received Ad26.COV2.S at low or high dose, single or two shots; about 5 received placebo; per-sample allocation not given. It was on day 63 after the first vaccine or placebo injection that samples were taken. Trimming left V 4 bases short and J 1 base short, with 10 bases between. Germline lookup yields CDR1 MNHEY and CDR2 SVGAGI. The CDR3 spans 15 residues. Sequenced by immunoSEQ multiplex PCR; TCRdb stores in-frame clones only, minus some. The sample consists of about 320,000 clones, roughly 84% of them appearing once.

The rearrangement uses TRBV6-5 and TRBJ2-2; unclear D gene. The sequencing used peripheral blood, collected in a trial of Ad26.COV2.S vaccine versus placebo. The receptor was isolated from a person between 18 and 60 years old who received the Ad26.COV2.S COVID-19 vaccine or a placebo. The CDR3 spells CASSSAGENTGELFF. The CDR3 coding sequence is TGTGCCAGCAGTTCAGCAGGAGAGAACACCGGGGAGCTGTTTTTT.